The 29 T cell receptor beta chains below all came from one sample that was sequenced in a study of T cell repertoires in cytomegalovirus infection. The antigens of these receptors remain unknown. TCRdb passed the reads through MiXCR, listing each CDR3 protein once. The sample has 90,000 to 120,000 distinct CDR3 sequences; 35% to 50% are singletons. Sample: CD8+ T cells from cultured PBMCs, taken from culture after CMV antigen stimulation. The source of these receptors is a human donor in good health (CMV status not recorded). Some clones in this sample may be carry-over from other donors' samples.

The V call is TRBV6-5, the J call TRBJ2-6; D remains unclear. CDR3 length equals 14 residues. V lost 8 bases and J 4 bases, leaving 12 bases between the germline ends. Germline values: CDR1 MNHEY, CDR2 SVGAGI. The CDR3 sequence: CASPERKGANVLTF. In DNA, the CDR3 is TGTGCCAGCCCGGAAAGAAAGGGGGCCAACGTCCTGACTTTC.

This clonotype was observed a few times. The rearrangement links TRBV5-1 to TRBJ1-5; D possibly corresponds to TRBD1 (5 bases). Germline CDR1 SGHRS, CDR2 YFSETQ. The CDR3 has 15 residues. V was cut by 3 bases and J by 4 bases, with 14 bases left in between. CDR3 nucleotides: TGCGCCAGCAGCTCAGACGGGGGATCAAATCAGCCCCAGCATTTT. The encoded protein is CASSSDGGSNQPQHF.

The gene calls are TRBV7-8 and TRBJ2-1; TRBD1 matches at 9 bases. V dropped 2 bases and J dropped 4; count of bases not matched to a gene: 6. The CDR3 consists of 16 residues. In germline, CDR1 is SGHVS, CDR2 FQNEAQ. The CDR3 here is CASSLKGTGKYNEQFF. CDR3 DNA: TGTGCCAGCAGCTTAAAGGGGACAGGGAAGTACAATGAGCAGTTCTTC. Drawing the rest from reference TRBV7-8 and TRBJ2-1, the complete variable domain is GAGVSQSPRYKVAKRGQDVALRCDPISGHVSLFWYQQALGQGPEFLTYFQNEAQLDKSGLPSDRFFAERPEGSVSTLKIQRTQQEDSAVYLCASSLKGTGKYNEQFFGPGTRLTVL.

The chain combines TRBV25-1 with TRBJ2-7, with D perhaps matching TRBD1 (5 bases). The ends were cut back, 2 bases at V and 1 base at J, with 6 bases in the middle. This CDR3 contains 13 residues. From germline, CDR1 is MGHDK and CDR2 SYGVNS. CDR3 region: CASSERQSYEQYF. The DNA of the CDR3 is TGTGCCAGCAGTGAAAGACAGTCCTACGAGCAGTACTTC.

The CDR3 spells CASSFIAGGPYEQYF. The CDR3, as DNA: TGTGCCAGCAGTTTTATCGCAGGGGGACCCTACGAGCAGTACTTC. This sequence joins TRBV27 and TRBJ2-7; TRBD1 matches 7 bases. The germline CDR1 and CDR2 sequences are MNHEY and SMNVEV (reference sequence). V lost 3 bases and J lost 2; bases outside the gene matches: 7. This CDR3 spans 15 amino acids.

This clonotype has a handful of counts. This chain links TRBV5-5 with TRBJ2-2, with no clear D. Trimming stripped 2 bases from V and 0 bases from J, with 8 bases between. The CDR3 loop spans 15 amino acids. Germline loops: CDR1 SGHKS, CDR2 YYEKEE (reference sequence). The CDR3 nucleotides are TGTGCCAGCAGCTTAGGACGGACGAACACCGGGGAGCTGTTTTTT. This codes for CASSLGRTNTGELFF.

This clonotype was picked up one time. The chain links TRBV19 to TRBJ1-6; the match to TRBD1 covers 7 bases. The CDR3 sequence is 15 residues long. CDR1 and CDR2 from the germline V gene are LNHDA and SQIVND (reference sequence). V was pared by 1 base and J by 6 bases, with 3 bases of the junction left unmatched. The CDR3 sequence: CASSIGHRGNSPLHF. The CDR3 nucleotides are TGTGCCAGTAGTATAGGGCACAGGGGTAATTCACCCCTCCACTTT.

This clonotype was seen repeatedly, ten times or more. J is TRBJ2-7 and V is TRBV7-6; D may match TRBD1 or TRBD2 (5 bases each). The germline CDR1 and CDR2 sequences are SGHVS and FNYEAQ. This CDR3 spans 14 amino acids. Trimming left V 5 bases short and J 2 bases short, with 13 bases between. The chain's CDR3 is CASSPGTDPYEQYF. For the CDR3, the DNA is TGTGCCAGCAGCCCGGGGACGGACCCCTACGAGCAGTACTTC.

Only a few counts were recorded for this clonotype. The CDR3 bases are TGTGCCAGCAGCGTAGGACGTGGTGAAGCTTTCTTT. It encodes CASSVGRGEAFF. The chain is built from TRBV7-9 and TRBJ1-1; D uncertain. The CDR3 spans 12 residues. CDR1 SEHNR and CDR2 FQNEAQ come from the germline V gene (reference sequence). The ends were cut back, 5 bases at V and 7 bases at J, with 11 bases in the middle.

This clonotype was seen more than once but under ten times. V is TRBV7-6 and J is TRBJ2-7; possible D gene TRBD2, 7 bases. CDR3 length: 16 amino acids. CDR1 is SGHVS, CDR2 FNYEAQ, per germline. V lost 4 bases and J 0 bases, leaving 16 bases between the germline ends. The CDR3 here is CASSWGAGGSSYEQYF. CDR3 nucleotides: TGTGCCAGCAGCTGGGGGGCCGGGGGGTCCTCCTACGAGCAGTACTTC.

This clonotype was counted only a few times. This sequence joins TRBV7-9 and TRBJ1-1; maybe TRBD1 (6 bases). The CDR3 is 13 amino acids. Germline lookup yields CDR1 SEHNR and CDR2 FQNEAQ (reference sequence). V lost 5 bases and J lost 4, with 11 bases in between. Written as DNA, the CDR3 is TGTGCCAGCAGCCAAGTGGGGGCCACTGAAGCTTTCTTT. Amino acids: CASSQVGATEAFF.

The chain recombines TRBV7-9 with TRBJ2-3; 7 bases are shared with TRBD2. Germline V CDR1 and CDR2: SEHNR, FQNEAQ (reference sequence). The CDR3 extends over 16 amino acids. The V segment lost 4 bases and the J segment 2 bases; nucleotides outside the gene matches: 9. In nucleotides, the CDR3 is TGTGCCAGCAGCTATGGGAGACTAGCCCCCACAGATACGCAGTATTTT. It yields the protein CASSYGRLAPTDTQYF. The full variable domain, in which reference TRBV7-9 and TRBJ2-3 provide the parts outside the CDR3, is DTGVSQNPRHKITKRGQNVTFRCDPISEHNRLYWYRQTLGQGPEFLTYFQNEAQLEKSRLLSDRFSAERPKGSFSTLEIQRTEQGDSAMYLCASSYGRLAPTDTQYFGPGTRLTVL.

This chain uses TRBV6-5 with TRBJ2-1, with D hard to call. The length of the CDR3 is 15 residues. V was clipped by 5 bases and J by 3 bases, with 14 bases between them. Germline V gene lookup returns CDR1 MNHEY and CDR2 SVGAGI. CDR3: CASSRPRGYYNEQFF. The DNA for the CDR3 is TGTGCCAGCAGTCGCCCGAGAGGTTACTACAATGAGCAGTTCTTC.

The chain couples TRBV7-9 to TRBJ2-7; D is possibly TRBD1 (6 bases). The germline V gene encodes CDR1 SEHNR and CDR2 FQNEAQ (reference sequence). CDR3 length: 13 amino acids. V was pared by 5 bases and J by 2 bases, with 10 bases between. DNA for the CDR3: TGTGCCAGCAGCGGGGACATACCCTACGAGCAGTACTTC. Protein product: CASSGDIPYEQYF.

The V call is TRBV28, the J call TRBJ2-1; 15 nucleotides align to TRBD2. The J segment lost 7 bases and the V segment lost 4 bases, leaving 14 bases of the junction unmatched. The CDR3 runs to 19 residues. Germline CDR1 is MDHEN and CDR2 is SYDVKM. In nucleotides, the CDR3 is TGTGCCAGCAGTTACGGACTAGCGGGGGGGGGGTGGGGACGGAATGAGCAGTTCTTC. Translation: CASSYGLAGGGWGRNEQFF. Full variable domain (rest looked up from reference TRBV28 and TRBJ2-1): DVKVTQSSRYLVKRTGEKVFLECVQDMDHENMFWYRQDPGLGLRLIYFSYDVKMKEKGDIPEGYSVSREKKERFSLILESASTNQTSMYLCASSYGLAGGGWGRNEQFFGPGTRLTVL.

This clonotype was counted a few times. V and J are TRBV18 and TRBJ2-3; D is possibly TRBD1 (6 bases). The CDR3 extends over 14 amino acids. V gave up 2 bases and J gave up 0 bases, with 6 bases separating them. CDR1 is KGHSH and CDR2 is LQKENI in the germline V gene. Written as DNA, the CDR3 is TGTGCCAGCTCACCAGGACAGAGCACAGATACGCAGTATTTT. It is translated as CASSPGQSTDTQYF.

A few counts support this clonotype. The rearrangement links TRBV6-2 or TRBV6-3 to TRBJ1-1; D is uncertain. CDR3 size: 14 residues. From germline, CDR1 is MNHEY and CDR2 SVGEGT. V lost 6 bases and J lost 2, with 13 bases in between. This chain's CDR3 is CASSDLYSNTEAFF. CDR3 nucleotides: TGTGCCAGCAGCGACCTGTACAGTAACACTGAAGCTTTCTTT.

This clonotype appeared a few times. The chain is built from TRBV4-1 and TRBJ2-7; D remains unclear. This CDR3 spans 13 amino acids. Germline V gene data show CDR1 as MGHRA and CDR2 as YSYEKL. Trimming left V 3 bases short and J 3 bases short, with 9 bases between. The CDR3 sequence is CASSQELHYEQYF. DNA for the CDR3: TGCGCCAGCAGCCAGGAGCTCCACTACGAGCAGTACTTC.

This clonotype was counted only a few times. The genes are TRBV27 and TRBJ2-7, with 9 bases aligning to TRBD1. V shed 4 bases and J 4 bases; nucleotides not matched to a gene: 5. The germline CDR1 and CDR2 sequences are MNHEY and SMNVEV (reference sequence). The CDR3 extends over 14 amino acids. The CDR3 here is CASSYGTGKYEQYF. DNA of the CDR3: TGTGCCAGCAGTTACGGGACAGGGAAATACGAGCAGTACTTC.

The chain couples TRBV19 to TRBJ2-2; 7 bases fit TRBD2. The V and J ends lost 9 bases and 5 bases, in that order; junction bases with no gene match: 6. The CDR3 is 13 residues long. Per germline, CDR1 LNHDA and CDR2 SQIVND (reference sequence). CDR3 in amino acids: CASVGGRTGELFF. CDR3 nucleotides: TGTGCCAGCGTCGGGGGGAGGACCGGGGAGCTGTTTTTT.

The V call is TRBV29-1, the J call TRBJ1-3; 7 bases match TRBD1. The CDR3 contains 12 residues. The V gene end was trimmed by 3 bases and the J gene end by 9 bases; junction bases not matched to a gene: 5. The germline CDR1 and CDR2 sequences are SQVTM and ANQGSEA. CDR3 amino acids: CSVETGSSTIYF. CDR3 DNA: TGCAGCGTTGAGACAGGGTCGAGCACCATATATTTT.

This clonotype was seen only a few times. The CDR3 region has the DNA TGTGCCAGCAGTCAAGTTAATGGGGAGACCCAGTACTTC. Translating it yields CASSQVNGETQYF. The rearrangement links TRBV6-5 to TRBJ2-5, with unresolved D. V dropped 5 bases and J dropped 5 bases, with 12 bases sitting between them. Germline V gives CDR1 MNHEY, CDR2 SVGAGI. The CDR3 runs to 13 residues.

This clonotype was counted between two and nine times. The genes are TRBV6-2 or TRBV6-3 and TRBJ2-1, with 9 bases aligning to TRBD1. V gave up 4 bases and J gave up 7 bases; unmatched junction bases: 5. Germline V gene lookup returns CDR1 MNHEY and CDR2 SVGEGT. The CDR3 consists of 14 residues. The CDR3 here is CASSWTGEGNEQFF. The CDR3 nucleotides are TGTGCCAGCAGTTGGACAGGGGAGGGGAATGAGCAGTTCTTC.

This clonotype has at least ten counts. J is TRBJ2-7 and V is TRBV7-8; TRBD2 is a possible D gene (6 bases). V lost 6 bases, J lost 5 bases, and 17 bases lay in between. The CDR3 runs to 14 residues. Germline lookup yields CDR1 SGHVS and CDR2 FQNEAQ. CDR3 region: CASRLGGDHDEQYF. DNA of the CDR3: TGTGCCAGCAGGCTAGGCGGGGATCACGACGAGCAGTACTTC.

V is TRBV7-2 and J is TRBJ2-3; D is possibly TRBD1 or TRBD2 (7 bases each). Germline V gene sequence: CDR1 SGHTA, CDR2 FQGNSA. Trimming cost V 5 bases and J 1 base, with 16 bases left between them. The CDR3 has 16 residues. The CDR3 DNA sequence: TGTGCCAGCAGCCCAGGGGGGGGGTCTCGCACAGATACGCAGTATTTT. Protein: CASSPGGGSRTDTQYF.

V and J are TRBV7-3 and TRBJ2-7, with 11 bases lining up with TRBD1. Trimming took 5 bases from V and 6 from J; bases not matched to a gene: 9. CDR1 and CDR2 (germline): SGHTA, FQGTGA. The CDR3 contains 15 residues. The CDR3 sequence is CASSQAPGTGGEQYF. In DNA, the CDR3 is TGTGCCAGCAGCCAAGCTCCAGGGACAGGGGGCGAGCAGTACTTC.

As DNA, the CDR3 is TGTGCCAGCAGCTTAGTGGGGGGCCATGAGCAGTTCTTC. Translation gives CASSLVGGHEQFF. The V and J genes are TRBV7-9 and TRBJ2-1; D is perhaps TRBD1 or TRBD2 (6 bases each). The germline V and J ends were trimmed by 1 base and 8 bases, with 9 bases remaining between them. Germline V gene lookup returns CDR1 SEHNR and CDR2 FQNEAQ (reference sequence). There are 13 residues in the CDR3.

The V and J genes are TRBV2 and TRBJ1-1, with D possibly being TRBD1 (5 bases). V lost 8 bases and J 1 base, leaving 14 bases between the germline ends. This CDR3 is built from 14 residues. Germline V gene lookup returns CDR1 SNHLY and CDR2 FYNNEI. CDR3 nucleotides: TGTGCCAGCGGCGGGGGAGGACAGAACACTGAAGCTTTCTTT. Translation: CASGGGGQNTEAFF. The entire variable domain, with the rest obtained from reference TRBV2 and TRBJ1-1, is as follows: EPEVTQTPSHQVTQMGQEVILRCVPISNHLYFYWYRQILGQKVEFLVSFYNNEISEKSEIFDDQFSVERPDGSNFTLKIRSTKLEDSAMYFCASGGGGQNTEAFFGQGTRLTVV.

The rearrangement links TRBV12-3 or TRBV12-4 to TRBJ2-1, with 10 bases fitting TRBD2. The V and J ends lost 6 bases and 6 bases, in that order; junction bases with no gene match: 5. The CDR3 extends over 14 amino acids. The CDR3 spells CASSPGTSVNEQFF. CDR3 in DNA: TGTGCCAGCAGCCCCGGGACTAGCGTCAATGAGCAGTTCTTC.